What follows are 28 T cell receptor beta chains derived from one specimen sequenced in a study of identical twins. Each CDR3 protein gets one entry after TCRdb re-called the 5' RACE reads with MiXCR. The sample gives about 300,000 distinct CDR3 sequences, 9% to 15% of which show up once; around 7.8% is in the top ten. These data were also filed under a second study, of yellow fever vaccine responses in identical twins.

The specimen was CD8+ T cells sorted from blood. These receptor sequences come from a woman aged 18-29 years in good health.

This sequence joins TRBV5-1 and TRBJ2-3, with TRBD1 identical over 7 bases. The CDR3 length is 15 residues. The V gene end was trimmed by 2 bases and the J gene end by 3 bases; junction bases not matched to a gene: 6. Germline loops: CDR1 SGHRS, CDR2 YFSETQ. CDR3 in DNA: TGCGCCAGCAGCTTAGTACAGGGGACAACAGATACGCAGTATTTT. It is translated as CASSLVQGTTDTQYF.

The CDR3 is CATRTLGPSEKLFF. CDR3 DNA sequence: TGTGCCACACGAACCCTGGGTCCGAGTGAAAAACTGTTTTTT. The chain combines TRBV6-1 with TRBJ1-4; D remains ambiguous. From germline, CDR1 is MNHNS and CDR2 SASEGT. There are 14 residues in the CDR3. The germline V and J ends were trimmed by 10 bases and 7 bases, with 19 bases remaining between them.

The chain employs TRBV2 and TRBJ2-1, with D possibly TRBD1 on 6 matching bases. Trimming removed 1 base at V and 3 bases at J, with 13 bases between. CDR3 length: 16 residues. Germline V lookup: CDR1 SNHLY, CDR2 FYNNEI. The CDR3 bases are TGTGCCAGCAGTGAAGTAGGACAGAGCTTCTACAATGAGCAGTTCTTC. Translated: CASSEVGQSFYNEQFF. The full variable domain, in which reference TRBV2 and TRBJ2-1 provide the parts outside the CDR3, is EPEVTQTPSHQVTQMGQEVILRCVPISNHLYFYWYRQILGQKVEFLVSFYNNEISEKSEIFDDQFSVERPDGSNFTLKIRSTKLEDSAMYFCASSEVGQSFYNEQFFGPGTRLTVL.

The CDR3 sequence is CASSYYEGQDRDEQFF. The CDR3 nucleotides read TGTGCCAGCAGCTACTACGAGGGACAGGATCGCGATGAGCAGTTCTTC. The chain has TRBV7-9 and TRBJ2-1, with 8 bases matching TRBD1. CDR1 is SEHNR and CDR2 is FQNEAQ in the germline V gene (reference sequence). The CDR3 is made up of 16 amino acids. Germline trimming cut 4 bases from V and 8 bases from J; bases unmatched to any gene: 13. Supplemented by reference TRBV7-9 and TRBJ2-1, the full variable domain reads DTGVSQNPRHKITKRGQNVTFRCDPISEHNRLYWYRQTLGQGPEFLTYFQNEAQLEKSRLLSDRFSAERPKGSFSTLEIQRTEQGDSAMYLCASSYYEGQDRDEQFFGPGTRLTVL.

This clonotype was observed many times. V usage is TRBV29-1 and J usage is TRBJ2-1; 11 nucleotides line up with TRBD2. CDR1 is SQVTM and CDR2 is ANQGSEA in the germline V gene. The CDR3 sequence is 14 residues long. The trim removed 7 bases at V and 7 bases at J, leaving 9 bases unmatched. The CDR3 is CSGHISGRANEQFF. CDR3 sequence (DNA): TGCAGCGGACATATTAGCGGGAGGGCGAATGAGCAGTTCTTC.

The chain couples TRBV6-5 to TRBJ1-2, with D unclear. Germline V CDR1 and CDR2: MNHEY, SVGAGI. This CDR3 is 15 amino acids long. The V gene lost 2 bases and the J gene lost 4 bases, with 14 bases spanning the gap. The CDR3 DNA reads TGTGCCAGCAGTTACGGGCAGTCTGTAATCTATGGCTACACCTTC. Amino acids: CASSYGQSVIYGYTF.

The rearrangement uses TRBV27 and TRBJ1-1, with no clear D. The germline gives CDR1 MNHEY, CDR2 SMNVEV (reference sequence). The CDR3 runs to 14 residues. V was cut by 0 bases and J by 5 bases, with 10 bases left in between. CDR3 DNA sequence: TGTGCCAGCAGTTTATCAAGGATGGGAACTGAAGCTTTCTTT. Its translation: CASSLSRMGTEAFF.

The genes are TRBV12-3 or TRBV12-4 and TRBJ2-7; D gene unclear. Trimming removed 5 bases from V and 3 bases from J, with 8 bases in between. CDR3 length: 12 residues. In DNA, the CDR3 is TGTGCCAGCAGTCGATCCGGCTACGAGCAGTACTTC. It translates to CASSRSGYEQYF.

This clonotype was seen only a few times. The rearrangement uses TRBV7-8 and TRBJ2-3, with a possible D match to TRBD1 (5 bases). This CDR3 is 15 amino acids long. Trimming left V 0 bases short and J 3 bases short, with 10 bases between. In germline, CDR1 is SGHVS, CDR2 FQNEAQ. This CDR3 is CASSLASQGTDTQYF. The CDR3 nucleotides read TGTGCCAGCAGCTTAGCGTCCCAGGGAACAGATACGCAGTATTTT.

This clonotype was found many times. The V and J genes are TRBV5-1 and TRBJ2-5, with TRBD1 matching 10 bases. With V trimmed by 7 bases and J by 3 bases, 3 bases remained unmatched. CDR3 length: 13 amino acids. The germline V gene has CDR1 SGHRS and CDR2 YFSETQ. The CDR3 loop reads CASGTGEEETQYF. The CDR3 coding sequence is TGCGCCAGCGGGACAGGGGAGGAAGAGACCCAGTACTTC.

The CDR3 coding sequence is TGCAGTGCTGACGACACTATGGGAACTGAAGCTTTCTTT. Its protein product is CSADDTMGTEAFF. The chain combines TRBV20-1 with TRBJ1-1, with unresolved D. Germline V gene sequence: CDR1 DFQATT, CDR2 SNEGSKA (reference sequence). CDR3 length: 13 residues. V was pared by 5 bases and J by 5 bases, with 15 bases between.

This clonotype was observed a few times. CDR3 sequence (DNA): TGTGCCAGCAGCTCCTTTTACGAGCAGTACTTC. Its protein is CASSSFYEQYF. This chain connects TRBV5-6 to TRBJ2-7; D remains unclear. Trimming shortened V by 3 bases and J by 4 bases, and 5 bases separated the two germline ends. This CDR3 has 11 residues. CDR1 and CDR2 from the germline V gene are SGHDT and YYEEEE.

The gene calls are TRBV28 and TRBJ2-7; D not resolved. This CDR3 spans 16 amino acids. CDR1 is MDHEN, CDR2 SYDVKM, per germline. The germline V and J ends were trimmed by 7 bases and 0 bases, with 19 bases remaining between them. This CDR3 is CASTGPQKSNSYEQYF. In DNA form, the CDR3 reads TGTGCCAGCACAGGACCACAAAAGTCGAACTCCTACGAGCAGTACTTC.

This clonotype was counted only a few times. This sequence joins TRBV10-2 and TRBJ2-2; D gene unclear. V was clipped by 4 bases and J by 4 bases, with 10 bases between them. In germline, CDR1 is WSHSY, CDR2 SAAADI. The CDR3 has 14 amino acids. This CDR3 is CASSATGPTGELFF. CDR3 DNA: TGCGCCAGCAGTGCGACGGGTCCCACCGGGGAGCTGTTTTTT.

This clonotype was counted a few times. The chain joins TRBV12-3 or TRBV12-4 to TRBJ2-7; D not resolved. This CDR3 is 12 amino acids long. Trimming cost V 0 bases and J 5 bases, with 5 bases left between them. The CDR3 DNA reads TGTGCCAGCAGTTTAGCCCGGCACGAGCAGTACTTC. Amino acids: CASSLARHEQYF.

The V gene is TRBV6-1, the J gene TRBJ2-7; perhaps TRBD2 as D (5 bases). The CDR3 contains 14 residues. V was clipped by 6 bases and J by 1 base, with 13 bases between them. From germline, CDR1 is MNHNS and CDR2 SASEGT. This CDR3 reads CASRASGLSYEQYF. CDR3 DNA: TGTGCCAGCAGAGCCAGCGGCTTATCCTACGAGCAGTACTTC.

This clonotype was seen repeatedly, ten times or more. The gene calls are TRBV6-4 and TRBJ2-1, with D perhaps given as TRBD1 or TRBD2 (5 bases each). The CDR3 runs 14 residues. Trimming stripped 6 bases from V and 10 bases from J, with 19 bases between. Germline-derived CDR1 and CDR2 are MRHNA and SNTAGT. CDR3 in DNA: TGTGCCAGCAGCGCTACTAATGAGGGGCACGAGCAGTTCTTC. Translation: CASSATNEGHEQFF.

The gene calls are TRBV15 and TRBJ1-2; possibly TRBD1 for D (5 bases). Trimming stripped 5 bases from V and 6 bases from J, with 13 bases between. The CDR3 runs 13 residues. Germline V gene data show CDR1 as LNHNV and CDR2 as YYDKDF (reference sequence). The CDR3 sequence is CATSDIPRDGYTF. The CDR3 bases are TGTGCCACCAGCGATATCCCCAGGGATGGCTACACCTTC. Supplemented by reference TRBV15 and TRBJ1-2, the full variable domain reads DAMVIQNPRYQVTQFGKPVTLSCSQTLNHNVMYWYQQKSSQAPKLLFHYYDKDFNNEADTPDNFQSRRPNTSFCFLDIRSPGLGDTAMYLCATSDIPRDGYTFGSGTRLTVV.

There are a few counts of this clonotype. The V and J genes are TRBV20-1 and TRBJ2-1; 10 bases align to TRBD2. The CDR3 is made up of 17 amino acids. V lost 3 bases and J lost 7; bases outside the gene matches: 15. The V gene's germline CDR1 is DFQATT and CDR2 SNEGSKA (reference sequence). CDR3 coding DNA: TGCAGTGCTAGCCCCCTCGCTAGCGGGGGTCTCGAGAATGAGCAGTTCTTC. This sequence encodes CSASPLASGGLENEQFF.

The chain has TRBV28 and TRBJ2-3; D remains unclear. This CDR3 contains 15 residues. The ends were cut back, 3 bases at V and 4 bases at J, with 14 bases in the middle. Germline-derived CDR1 and CDR2 are MDHEN and SYDVKM. The CDR3 DNA is TGTGCCAGCAGTTTTCTTACAGCCGGTTCAGATACGCAGTATTTT. Translated, it gives CASSFLTAGSDTQYF.

In its sample, this clonotype was seen a few times. This sequence joins TRBV12-3 or TRBV12-4 and TRBJ1-2; 7 bases match TRBD1. The junction had 4 bases not matched to a gene; V was cut back by 3 bases and J by 3 bases. The CDR3 length is 14 residues. CDR3 residues: CASSLRQGHYGYTF. In DNA, the CDR3 is TGTGCCAGCAGTTTGAGACAGGGCCACTATGGCTACACCTTC.

This clonotype was seen many times. This chain connects TRBV20-1 to TRBJ1-4, with a possible D match to TRBD1 (5 bases). The CDR3 has 15 residues. Germline CDR1 DFQATT, CDR2 SNEGSKA (reference sequence). Trimming cost V 0 bases and J 5 bases, with 13 bases left between them. CDR3 in DNA: TGCAGTGCTAGAGATGGTGGCAGGGAAAATGAAAAACTGTTTTTT. Translating gives CSARDGGRENEKLFF.

This clonotype turned up a few times. The chain recombines TRBV4-2 with TRBJ2-7, with 10 bases that match TRBD2. V gave up 0 bases and J gave up 2 bases; unmatched junction bases: 1. The CDR3 loop spans 15 amino acids. Germline V gene data show CDR1 as LGHNA and CDR2 as YNFKEQ. DNA for the CDR3: TGTGCCAGCAGCCAAGAAACTAGCGGGACCTACGAGCAGTACTTC. This translates into CASSQETSGTYEQYF.

The chain carries TRBV27 and TRBJ2-1; 12 nucleotides agree with TRBD2. Germline CDR1 MNHEY, CDR2 SMNVEV (reference sequence). With V trimmed by 6 bases and J by 5 bases, 2 bases remained unmatched. This CDR3 is 14 amino acids long. CDR3 loop: CASSWTSGDNEQFF. CDR3 in DNA: TGTGCCAGCAGCTGGACTAGCGGGGACAATGAGCAGTTCTTC.

The sample holds a few counts of this clonotype. V is TRBV27 and J is TRBJ2-1; 9 bases map to TRBD2. The CDR3 runs to 15 residues. CDR1 is MNHEY and CDR2 is SMNVEV in the germline V gene (reference sequence). V lost 3 bases to trimming and J lost 9 bases; unmatched junction nucleotides: 9. CDR3 residues: CASSLAGGPLSEQFF. CDR3 bases: TGTGCCAGCAGTTTGGCGGGAGGGCCTCTCAGTGAGCAGTTCTTC.

This clonotype has only a few counts. The chain couples TRBV7-6 to TRBJ2-3, with 11 bases aligning to TRBD2. The trim removed 0 bases at V and 6 bases at J, leaving 5 bases unmatched. Germline CDR1 reads SGHVS; CDR2 reads FNYEAQ. The CDR3 is 16 amino acids. DNA for the CDR3: TGTGCCAGCAGCTTAGCCCTAGCGGGGGGAGGGGATACGCAGTATTTT. Translated: CASSLALAGGGDTQYF.

The J gene is TRBJ2-7, the V gene TRBV28; 7 nucleotides align to TRBD2. The CDR3 spans 14 residues. Germline loops: CDR1 MDHEN, CDR2 SYDVKM. Trimming cost V 5 bases and J 4 bases; bases outside gene matches: 8. CDR3 DNA: TGTGCCAGCAGTGTTGCGGGAGAAGGGTACGAGCAGTACTTC. Translated: CASSVAGEGYEQYF.

The V call is TRBV20-1, the J call TRBJ2-7; TRBD1 matches 8 bases. The length of the CDR3 is 12 residues. The V gene end was trimmed by 1 base and the J gene end by 5 bases; junction bases not matched to a gene: 1. CDR1 is DFQATT and CDR2 is SNEGSKA in the germline V gene (reference sequence). CDR3 coding DNA: TGCAGTGCTAGAGGGACAGGGAACGAGCAGTACGTC. It specifies CSARGTGNEQYV.